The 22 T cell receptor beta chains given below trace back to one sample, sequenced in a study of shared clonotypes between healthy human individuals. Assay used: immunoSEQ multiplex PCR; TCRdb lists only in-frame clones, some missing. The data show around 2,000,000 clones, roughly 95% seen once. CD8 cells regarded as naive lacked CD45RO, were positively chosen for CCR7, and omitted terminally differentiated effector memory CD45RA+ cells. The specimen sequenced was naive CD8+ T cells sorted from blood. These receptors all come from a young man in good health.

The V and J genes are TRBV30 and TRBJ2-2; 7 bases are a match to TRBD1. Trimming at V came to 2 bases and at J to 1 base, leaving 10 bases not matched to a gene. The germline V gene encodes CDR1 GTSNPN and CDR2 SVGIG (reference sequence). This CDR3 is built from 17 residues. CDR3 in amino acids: CAWSTPGTELNTGELFF. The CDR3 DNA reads TGTGCCTGGAGTACCCCCGGGACAGAGTTGAACACCGGGGAGCTGTTTTTT.

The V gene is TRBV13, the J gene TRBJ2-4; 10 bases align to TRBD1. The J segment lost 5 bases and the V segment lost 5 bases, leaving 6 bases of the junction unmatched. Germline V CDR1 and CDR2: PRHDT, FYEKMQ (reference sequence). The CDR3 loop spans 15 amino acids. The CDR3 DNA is TGTGCCAGCAGCCACGGGACAGGGGAAGAAAACATTCAGTACTTC. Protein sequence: CASSHGTGEENIQYF.

The CDR3, as DNA: TGTGCCAGCAGCTCCGGGGAGAACGAGCAGTACTTC. Encoded protein: CASSSGENEQYF. The chain is built from TRBV5-4 and TRBJ2-7; perhaps TRBD2 as D (5 bases). The CDR3 sequence is 12 residues long. Germline V CDR1 and CDR2: SGHNT, YYREEE (reference sequence). The germline V and J ends were trimmed by 3 bases and 5 bases, with 9 bases remaining between them.

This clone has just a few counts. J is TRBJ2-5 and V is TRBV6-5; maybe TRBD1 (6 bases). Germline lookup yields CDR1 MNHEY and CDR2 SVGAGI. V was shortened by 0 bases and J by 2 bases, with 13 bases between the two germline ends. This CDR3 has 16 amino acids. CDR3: CASSYSMGAHQETQYF. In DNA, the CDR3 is TGTGCCAGCAGTTACTCGATGGGGGCGCATCAAGAGACCCAGTACTTC.

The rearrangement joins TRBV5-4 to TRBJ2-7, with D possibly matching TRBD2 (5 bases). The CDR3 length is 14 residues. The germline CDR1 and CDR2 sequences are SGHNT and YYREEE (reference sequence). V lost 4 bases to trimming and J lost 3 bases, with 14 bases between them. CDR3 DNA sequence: TGTGCCAGCAGCCTCGGTCCCGGGATCTACGAGCAGTACTTC. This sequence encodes CASSLGPGIYEQYF.

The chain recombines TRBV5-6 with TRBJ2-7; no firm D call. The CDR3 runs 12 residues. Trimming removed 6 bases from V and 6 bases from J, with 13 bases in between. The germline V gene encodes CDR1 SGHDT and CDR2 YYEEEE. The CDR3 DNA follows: TGTGCCAGCACCCTGGGCTCCGGCGAGCAGTACTTC. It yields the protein CASTLGSGEQYF. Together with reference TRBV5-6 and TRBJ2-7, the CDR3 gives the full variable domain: DAGVTQSPTHLIKTRGQQVTLRCSPKSGHDTVSWYQQALGQGPQFIFQYYEEEERQRGNFPDRFSGHQFPNYSSELNVNALLLGDSALYLCASTLGSGEQYFGPGTRLTVT.

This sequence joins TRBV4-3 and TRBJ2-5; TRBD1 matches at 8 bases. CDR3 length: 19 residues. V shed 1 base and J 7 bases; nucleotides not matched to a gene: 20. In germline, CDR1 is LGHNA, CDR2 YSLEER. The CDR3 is CASSQVTRDRSIQDTTQYF. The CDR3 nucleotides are TGCGCCAGCAGCCAAGTGACTCGGGACAGGTCCATCCAAGATACGACCCAGTACTTC.

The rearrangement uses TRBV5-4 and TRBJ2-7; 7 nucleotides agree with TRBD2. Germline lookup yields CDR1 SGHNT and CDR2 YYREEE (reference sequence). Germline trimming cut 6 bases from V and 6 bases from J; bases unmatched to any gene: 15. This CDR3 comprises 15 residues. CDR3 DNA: TGTGCCAGCACCCTGAGGGGCGGGAGTAAAAGCGAGCAGTACTTC. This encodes CASTLRGGSKSEQYF.

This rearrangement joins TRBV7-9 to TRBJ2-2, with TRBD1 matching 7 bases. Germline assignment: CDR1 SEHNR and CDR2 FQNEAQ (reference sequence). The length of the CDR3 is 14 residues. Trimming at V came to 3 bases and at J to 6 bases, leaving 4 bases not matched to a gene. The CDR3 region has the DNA TGTGCCAGCAGCTTTCAGGGGGTAGCCGGGGAGCTGTTTTTT. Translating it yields CASSFQGVAGELFF.

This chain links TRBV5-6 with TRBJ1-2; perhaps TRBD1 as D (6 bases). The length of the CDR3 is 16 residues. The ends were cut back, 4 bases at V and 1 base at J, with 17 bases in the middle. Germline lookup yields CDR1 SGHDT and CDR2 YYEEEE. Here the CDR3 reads CASSLATGGYNYGYTF. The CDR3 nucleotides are TGTGCCAGCAGCCTAGCGACAGGAGGGTATAACTATGGCTACACCTTC.

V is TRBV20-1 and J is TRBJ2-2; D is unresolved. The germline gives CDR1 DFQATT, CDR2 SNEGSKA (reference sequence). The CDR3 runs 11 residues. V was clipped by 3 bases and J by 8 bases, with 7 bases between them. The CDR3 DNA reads TGCAGTGCTAGTCTAGGGGGGGAGCTGTTTTTT. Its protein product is CSASLGGELFF.

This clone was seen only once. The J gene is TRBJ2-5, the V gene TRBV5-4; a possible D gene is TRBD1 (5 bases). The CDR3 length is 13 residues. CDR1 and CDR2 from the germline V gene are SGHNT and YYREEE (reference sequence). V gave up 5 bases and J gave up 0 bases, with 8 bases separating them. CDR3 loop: CASRAGYQETQYF. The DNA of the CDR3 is TGTGCCAGCAGGGCAGGGTACCAAGAGACCCAGTACTTC.

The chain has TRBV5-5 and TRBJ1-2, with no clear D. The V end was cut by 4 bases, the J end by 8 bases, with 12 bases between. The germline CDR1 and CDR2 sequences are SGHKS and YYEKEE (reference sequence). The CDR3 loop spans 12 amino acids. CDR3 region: CASSGDFFGYTF. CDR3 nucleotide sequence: TGTGCCAGCAGCGGGGATTTTTTCGGCTACACCTTC.

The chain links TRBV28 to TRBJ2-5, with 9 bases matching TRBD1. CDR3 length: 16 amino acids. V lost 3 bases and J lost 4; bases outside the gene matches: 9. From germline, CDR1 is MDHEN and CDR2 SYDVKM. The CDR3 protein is CASSFGGTGKGETQYF. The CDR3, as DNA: TGTGCCAGCAGTTTTGGCGGGACAGGGAAAGGAGAGACCCAGTACTTC.

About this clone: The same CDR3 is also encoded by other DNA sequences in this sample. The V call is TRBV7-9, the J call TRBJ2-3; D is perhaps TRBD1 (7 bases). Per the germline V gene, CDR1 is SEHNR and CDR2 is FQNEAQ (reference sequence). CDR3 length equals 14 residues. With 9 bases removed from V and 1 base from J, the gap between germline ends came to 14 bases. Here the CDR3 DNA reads TGTGCCAGTCGACAGGGCGGGGGCACAGATACGCAGTATTTT. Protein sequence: CASRQGGGTDTQYF. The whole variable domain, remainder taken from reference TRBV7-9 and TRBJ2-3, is DTGVSQNPRHKITKRGQNVTFRCDPISEHNRLYWYRQTLGQGPEFLTYFQNEAQLEKSRLLSDRFSAERPKGSFSTLEIQRTEQGDSAMYLCASRQGGGTDTQYFGPGTRLTVL.

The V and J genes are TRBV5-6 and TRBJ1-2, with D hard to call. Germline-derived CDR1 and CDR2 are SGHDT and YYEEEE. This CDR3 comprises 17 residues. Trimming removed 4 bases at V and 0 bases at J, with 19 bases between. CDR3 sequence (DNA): TGTGCCAGCAGCCCACTGGTCTTAAGTTTCTCTAACTATGGCTACACCTTC. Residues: CASSPLVLSFSNYGYTF.

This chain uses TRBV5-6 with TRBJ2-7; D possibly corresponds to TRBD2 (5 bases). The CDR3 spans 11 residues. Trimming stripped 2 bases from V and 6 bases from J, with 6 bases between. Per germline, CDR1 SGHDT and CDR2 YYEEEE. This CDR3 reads CASSFGVEQYF. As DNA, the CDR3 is TGTGCCAGCAGCTTCGGGGTCGAGCAGTACTTC.

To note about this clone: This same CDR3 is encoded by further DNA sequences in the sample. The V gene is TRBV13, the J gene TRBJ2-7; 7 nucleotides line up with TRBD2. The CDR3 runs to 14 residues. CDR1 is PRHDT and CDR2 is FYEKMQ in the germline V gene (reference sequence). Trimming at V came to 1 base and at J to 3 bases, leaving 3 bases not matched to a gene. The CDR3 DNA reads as TGTGCCAGCAGCTTAGAGGGCGGGAGCTACGAGCAGTACTTC. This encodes CASSLEGGSYEQYF.

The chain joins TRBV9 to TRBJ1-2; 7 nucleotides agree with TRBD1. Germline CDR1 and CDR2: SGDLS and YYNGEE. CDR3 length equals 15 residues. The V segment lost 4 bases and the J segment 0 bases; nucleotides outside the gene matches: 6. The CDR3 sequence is CASSPWDSANYGYTF. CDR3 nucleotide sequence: TGTGCCAGCAGCCCCTGGGACAGCGCTAACTATGGCTACACCTTC.

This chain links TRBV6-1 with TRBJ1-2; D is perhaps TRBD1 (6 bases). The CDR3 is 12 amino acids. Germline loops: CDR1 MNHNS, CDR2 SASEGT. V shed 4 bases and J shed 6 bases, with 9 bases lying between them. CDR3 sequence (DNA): TGTGCCAGCAGTGCCTACAGGGATGGCTACACCTTC. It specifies CASSAYRDGYTF.

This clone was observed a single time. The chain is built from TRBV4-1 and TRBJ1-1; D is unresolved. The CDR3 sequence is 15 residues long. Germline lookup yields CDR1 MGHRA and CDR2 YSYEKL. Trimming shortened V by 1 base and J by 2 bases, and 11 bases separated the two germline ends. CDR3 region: CASSQAPAGNTEAFF. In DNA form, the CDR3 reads TGCGCCAGCAGCCAAGCGCCGGCGGGCAACACTGAAGCTTTCTTT.

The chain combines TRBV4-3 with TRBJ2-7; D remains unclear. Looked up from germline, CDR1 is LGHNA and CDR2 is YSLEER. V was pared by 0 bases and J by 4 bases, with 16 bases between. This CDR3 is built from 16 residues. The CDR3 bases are TGCGCCAGCAGCCAAGAAGGATTCGGAGAAAAGTACGAGCAGTACTTC. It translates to CASSQEGFGEKYEQYF.